The T cell receptor beta chain described here comes from a study of identical twins (dated by TCRdb to about 2016). Concerning the study at large: TCR alpha and beta repertoires from monozygotic twins, unrelated adults of various ages and cord blood were deep-sequenced to test whether fetal clonotypes persist. To rule out contamination, replicate twin experiments were performed at different times with different library preparation protocols.

As regards this clonotype: What antigen it recognizes has not been identified. There are no base qualities to consult, and no much larger clone falls within one base.

The library was built by means of 5' RACE. Instrument on record: Illumina HiSeq 2000. Template switching added a universal primer binding site, and the final cDNA carried a unique molecular identifier that allowed TCR cDNA molecules to be counted accurately. Specific primers in the conserved constant-segment region were used to synthesize first-strand cDNA for TCR alpha and beta chains. To control for contamination, every cDNA library carried two barcodes: a SMART-Mk sample barcode plus Illumina barcodes. TruSeq adapter sequences, together with Illumina sample barcodes, were added in two successive PCR steps. Sequencing of the TCR alpha and beta cDNA libraries was done on the Illumina HiSeq platform using custom primers. The paper's data handling went like this. Unique molecular identifiers were extracted from raw reads with MiGEC, and CDR3 positions were determined with MiXCR. For each individual, recombination models were inferred using an EM algorithm with the repgenHMM and IGoR tools. Shared clonotype analysis was performed with the tcR package in R, normalizing sharing by the product of cloneset sizes. Out-of-frame nonproductive sequences were analyzed to study raw recombination free of thymic and clonal selection effects. TCRdb reran the public reads through fastp at Q25 and MiXCR, keeping productive beta chains. Every CDR3 protein is listed once, alongside the most common genes and DNA of its rows. The V and J calls and clone size are TCRdb's, not the authors'. This sample is represented by under 250,000 distinct CDR3 sequences; around 10% of them were singletons. Over 4.5% of the sample lies in the top ten.

What the work shows at the level of the full study, not this receptor alone: The excess sharing between twins in beta out-of-frame sequences was weaker because fewer shared sequences reduced the signal-to-noise ratio. Abundant cord blood beta clonotypes carried fewer insertions; young adult naive repertoires showed a weaker similar trend, while memory repertoires showed none. Invariant T cells such as MAIT and iNKT could partly confound zero-insertion analyses, though diverse VJ usage argued against this for most clonotypes. Because the same donors could not be followed over many years, the conclusions relied on cross-sectional statistical analysis. Out-of-frame TCR alpha sequences shared between twins showed an excess of low generation-probability sequences compared with coincidental sharing between unrelated individuals. Out-of-frame TCR alpha sharing in monozygotic twins was systematically underestimated by recombination models, whereas sharing between unrelated individuals was in agreement with the recombination models.

The germline V gene (reference sequence) supplies CDR1 LNHNV and CDR2 YYDKDF. The CDR3 holds 16 amino acids from the cysteine to the phenylalanine. Only the CDR3 region is kept as DNA, spanning 48 bases read in frame from base 1. Trimming removed 3 bases from V and 4 bases from J; the gene matches leave 5 bases unexplained. Every donor in the study was a healthy Caucasian. Miltenyi CD45RO+ enrichment and human naive T-cell isolation kits were used to isolate memory (CD45RO+) and naive T cells from PBMC. Input material: memory (CD45RO+) T cells sorted from blood. In light of the paper, this sample's cell subset or site label describes: CD45RO+ enriched T cells. The chain couples TRBV15 to TRBJ2-1, with 11 middle bases fitting TRBD2. This receptor was obtained from a woman between 18 and 30 years old in good health. The nucleotides read TGTGCCACCAGCAGGCCGGGACTAGCGGCATACAATGAGCAGTTCTTC. Protein translation: CATSRPGLAAYNEQFF.